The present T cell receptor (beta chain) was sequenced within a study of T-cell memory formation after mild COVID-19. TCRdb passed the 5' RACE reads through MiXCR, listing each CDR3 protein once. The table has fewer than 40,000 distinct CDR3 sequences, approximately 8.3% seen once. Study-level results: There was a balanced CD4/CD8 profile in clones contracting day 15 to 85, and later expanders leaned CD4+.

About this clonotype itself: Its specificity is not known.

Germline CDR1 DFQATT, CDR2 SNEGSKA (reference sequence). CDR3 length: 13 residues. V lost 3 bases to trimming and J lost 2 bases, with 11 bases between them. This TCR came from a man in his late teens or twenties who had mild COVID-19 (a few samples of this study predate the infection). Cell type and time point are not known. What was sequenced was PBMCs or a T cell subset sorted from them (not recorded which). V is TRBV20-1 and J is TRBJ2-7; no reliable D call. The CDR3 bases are TGCAGTGCTAGGGTACGGAATACCTACGAGCAGTACTTC. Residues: CSARVRNTYEQYF.